This is a list of T cell receptor beta chains from one sample in a study of T cell repertoires in cytomegalovirus infection. Antigen specificity for these receptors is unknown. TCRdb reprocessed the reads via MiXCR and lists one record per CDR3 protein. The sample carries fewer than 1,000,000 distinct CDR3 sequences, around 30% recorded once. Sequencing used cultured CD8+ T cells from PBMCs, obtained from culture after CMV antigen stimulation. The receptors originated from a human donor in good health (CMV status not recorded). Some clones in this sample may be carry-over from other donors' samples. CDR3s include the opening cysteine and the closing phenylalanine or tryptophan.

CASSLETEINQPQHF	TRBV7-9	TRBJ1-5
CASSLAGTVRYNEQFF	TRBV5-8	TRBJ2-1
CASSFGASNQPQHF	TRBV28	TRBJ1-5
CASSYLTGGLREYGYTF	TRBV6-6	TRBJ1-2
CASREGELAFF	TRBV2	TRBJ1-1
CASSPGGSSGGEETQYF	TRBV3-1	TRBJ2-5
CASSHPTSGGALYTQYF	TRBV4-1	TRBJ2-3
CASSVGLQPQHF	TRBV19	TRBJ1-5
CASSPGPLKGNTIYF	TRBV12-3/TRBV12-4	TRBJ1-3
CASSHGQGTTGELFF	TRBV4-1	TRBJ2-2
CASSFGGASQETQYF	TRBV27	TRBJ2-5
CASSLEWAYTGELFF	TRBV7-9	TRBJ2-2
CASSLGTGGARYEQYF	TRBV12-3/TRBV12-4	TRBJ2-7
CASSLDAGVGQPQHF	TRBV7-8	TRBJ1-5
CASSPGSGVSPQHF	TRBV27	TRBJ1-5
CASSVPGEQETQYF	TRBV19	TRBJ2-5
CASSYYGWQETQYF	TRBV12-3/TRBV12-4	TRBJ2-5
CASLAHNEQFF	TRBV19	TRBJ2-1
CASSPTGAWETQYF	TRBV7-9	TRBJ2-5
CATCVAGGKAGELFF	TRBV28	TRBJ2-2
CAITPDGVQPQHF	TRBV10-3	TRBJ1-5
CASSYSIYNEQFF	TRBV6-2/TRBV6-3	TRBJ2-1
CAISESFVGPDNSPLHF	TRBV10-3	TRBJ1-6